These 29 T cell receptor beta chains came from one sample sequenced in a study of T cells in Graves' hyperthyroidism and ophthalmopathy. Researchers amplified the TCR beta CDR3 regions from RNA transcripts. A set of HTBI primers served as the primers for a first-round RT-PCR of the TCR CDR3. MiXCR, run by TCRdb on the multiplex PCR reads, gives a single entry per CDR3 protein. The sample shows roughly 500,000 distinct CDR3 sequences, around 22% of them seen only once. Sequenced material: blood. These receptors came from a woman aged 25 to 39 with Graves' ophthalmopathy.

The rearrangement uses TRBV19 and TRBJ1-2; D unclear. The germline V gene encodes CDR1 LNHDA and CDR2 SQIVND (reference sequence). This CDR3 is 13 amino acids long. V lost 7 bases, J lost 1 base, and 10 bases lay in between. In nucleotides, the CDR3 is TGTGCCAGTAAGGTCGGATTTAACTATGGCTACACCTTC. Translated, it gives CASKVGFNYGYTF.

This clonotype occurred many times. The DNA for the CDR3 is TGTGCCACCATTAGGGGACATCTCGACACCGGGGAGCTGTTTTTT. Its protein product is CATIRGHLDTGELFF. The chain combines TRBV6-5 with TRBJ2-2; maybe TRBD1 (6 bases). V was clipped by 10 bases and J by 3 bases, with 18 bases between them. CDR1 and CDR2 from the germline V gene are MNHEY and SVGAGI. There are 15 residues in the CDR3.

This clonotype came up many times. V is TRBV10-3 and J is TRBJ1-1, with D hard to call. V was shortened by 6 bases and J by 3 bases, with 17 bases between the two germline ends. The CDR3 covers 15 residues. The germline gives CDR1 ENHRY, CDR2 SYGVKD. The DNA of the CDR3 is TGTGCCATCAGGGCCAGTGGCGGTGCGCACACTGAAGCTTTCTTT. This codes for CAIRASGGAHTEAFF.

The DNA of the CDR3 is TGCAGCGGCGGGGCCACCTACGAGCAGTACTTC. Encoded protein: CSGGATYEQYF. The J gene is TRBJ2-7, the V gene TRBV29-1, with D possibly being TRBD2 (6 bases). The germline gives CDR1 SQVTM, CDR2 ANQGSEA. This CDR3 is built from 11 residues. V was shortened by 7 bases and J by 2 bases, with 9 bases between the two germline ends.

This clonotype turned up a few times. The chain is built from TRBV18 and TRBJ2-7; TRBD1 is a possible D gene (5 bases). V was clipped by 1 base and J by 2 bases, with 6 bases between them. The CDR3 has 13 residues. CDR1 and CDR2 from the germline V gene are KGHSH and LQKENI. The chain's CDR3 is CASSPLGAYEQYF. CDR3 coding DNA: TGTGCCAGCTCACCACTAGGGGCCTACGAGCAGTACTTC.

This clonotype was seen at least ten times. The chain links TRBV20-1 to TRBJ2-7, with D perhaps matching TRBD2 (6 bases). Deletions cut 3 bases from V and 11 bases from J, with 17 bases between. The CDR3 length is 12 residues. In germline, CDR1 is DFQATT, CDR2 SNEGSKA (reference sequence). The CDR3 reads CSASSSGGVKYF. CDR3 coding DNA: TGCAGTGCTAGTTCATCGGGCGGGGTGAAGTACTTC.

This clonotype was detected ten times or more. The chain employs TRBV28 and TRBJ2-7; possible D gene TRBD2, 5 bases. The CDR3 has 14 residues. Trimming shortened V by 6 bases and J by 1 base, and 13 bases separated the two germline ends. The V gene's germline CDR1 is MDHEN and CDR2 SYDVKM. CDR3: CASSDRTASYEQYF. In nucleotides, the CDR3 is TGTGCCAGCAGCGACCGGACTGCGTCCTACGAGCAGTACTTC. The full variable domain, completed using reference TRBV28 and TRBJ2-7, is DVKVTQSSRYLVKRTGEKVFLECVQDMDHENMFWYRQDPGLGLRLIYFSYDVKMKEKGDIPEGYSVSREKKERFSLILESASTNQTSMYLCASSDRTASYEQYFGPGTRLTVT.

The chain is built from TRBV13 and TRBJ2-2; 7 bases are shared with TRBD2. The J segment lost 9 bases and the V segment lost 5 bases, leaving 9 bases of the junction unmatched. The germline V gene encodes CDR1 PRHDT and CDR2 FYEKMQ (reference sequence). This CDR3 contains 14 residues. CDR3 coding DNA: TGTGCCAGCAGCATGGGACTACCCAACCGGGAGCTGTTTTTT. Its protein is CASSMGLPNRELFF.

This clonotype was observed at least ten times. The chain is built from TRBV6-2 or TRBV6-3 and TRBJ2-2, with TRBD2 as a possible D gene (6 bases). This CDR3 spans 15 amino acids. With 0 bases removed from V and 7 bases from J, the gap between germline ends came to 12 bases. Germline CDR1 is MNHEY and CDR2 is SVGEGT. CDR3 nucleotide sequence: TGTGCCAGCAGTTACTCCCCCGGAGGGATCGGGGAGCTGTTTTTT. Protein product: CASSYSPGGIGELFF.

This clonotype was seen at least ten times. The CDR3 nucleotides are TGTGCCAGCAGTGGGGAGATTGGTAATTCACCCCTCCACTTT. Translating gives CASSGEIGNSPLHF. This sequence joins TRBV6-1 and TRBJ1-6, with D hard to call. Germline V CDR1 and CDR2: MNHNS, SASEGT. Trimming removed 4 bases from V and 6 bases from J, with 10 bases in between. CDR3 length: 14 residues.

This clonotype has at least ten counts. V and J are TRBV29-1 and TRBJ1-2; TRBD1 is a possible D gene (5 bases). The V gene's germline CDR1 is SQVTM and CDR2 ANQGSEA. CDR3 length equals 10 residues. V shed 4 bases and J shed 6 bases, with 6 bases lying between them. Written as DNA, the CDR3 is TGCAGCGTTGTGACAGATGGCTACACCTTC. It specifies CSVVTDGYTF.

This clonotype was seen repeatedly, ten times or more. The chain joins TRBV7-6 to TRBJ1-1; D unclear. The CDR3 has 15 amino acids. The V and J ends lost 0 bases and 4 bases respectively, with 12 bases between them. The germline CDR1 and CDR2 sequences are SGHVS and FNYEAQ. CDR3 in amino acids: CASSLAADGSTEAFF. The CDR3 DNA reads as TGTGCCAGCAGCTTAGCCGCGGATGGTAGCACTGAAGCTTTCTTT. The full variable domain, with the rest looked up from reference TRBV7-6 and TRBJ1-1, is GAGVSQSPRYKVTKRGQDVALRCDPISGHVSLYWYRQALGQGPEFLTYFNYEAQQDKSGLPNDRFSAERPEGSISTLTIQRTEQRDSAMYRCASSLAADGSTEAFFGQGTRLTVV.

This clonotype was found many times. This CDR3 is CASKWGAEAFF. For the CDR3, the DNA is TGTGCCAGTAAATGGGGGGCTGAAGCTTTCTTT. The J gene is TRBJ1-1, the V gene TRBV19; possible D gene TRBD1, 5 bases. The CDR3 is made up of 11 amino acids. V dropped 7 bases and J dropped 6 bases, with 9 bases sitting between them. Germline CDR1 is LNHDA and CDR2 is SQIVND (reference sequence).

This clonotype was recorded at least ten times. This chain links TRBV5-1 with TRBJ1-5; maybe TRBD1 (6 bases). The V end lost 4 bases, the J end lost 3 bases, and 23 bases lay between the germline ends. Germline CDR1 and CDR2: SGHRS and YFSETQ. The CDR3 contains 18 residues. CDR3 coding DNA: TGCGCCAGCAGCCGGGAGGTTCTGGCGCAGGGGAACAATCAGCCCCAGCATTTT. Translation: CASSREVLAQGNNQPQHF.

This clonotype was detected only a few times. The chain recombines TRBV14 with TRBJ2-2; unclear D gene. Germline V gene data show CDR1 as SGHDN and CDR2 as FVKESK. The V gene lost 1 base and the J gene lost 5 bases, with 11 bases spanning the gap. This CDR3 spans 15 amino acids. CDR3 region: CASSQVVGLTGELFF. DNA of the CDR3: TGTGCCAGCAGCCAAGTTGTCGGCTTGACCGGGGAGCTGTTTTTT. Filled out from reference TRBV14 and TRBJ2-2, the complete variable domain reads EAGVTQFPSHSVIEKGQTVTLRCDPISGHDNLYWYRRVMGKEIKFLLHFVKESKQDESGMPNNRFLAERTGGTYSTLKVQPAELEDSGVYFCASSQVVGLTGELFFGEGSRLTVL.

V gene TRBV4-3 combines with J gene TRBJ1-2, with 7 bases lining up with TRBD1. V lost 0 bases to trimming and J lost 3 bases; unmatched junction nucleotides: 4. CDR3 size: 15 residues. Germline V gene lookup returns CDR1 LGHNA and CDR2 YSLEER. The CDR3 loop reads CASSQDEGAYYGYTF. CDR3 sequence (DNA): TGCGCCAGCAGCCAAGATGAGGGGGCCTACTATGGCTACACCTTC.

This clonotype appeared many times. V usage is TRBV12-3 or TRBV12-4 and J usage is TRBJ1-1, with unresolved D. The CDR3 totals 18 residues. V was shortened by 1 base and J by 1 base, with 19 bases between the two germline ends. CDR3 loop: CASSLGGSLLKRNTEAFF. The CDR3, as DNA: TGTGCCAGCAGTTTAGGTGGGTCCCTCCTTAAACGGAACACTGAAGCTTTCTTT.

The chain uses TRBV30 and TRBJ2-5, with D possibly matching TRBD1 (5 bases). The CDR3 length is 12 residues. V was cut by 4 bases and J by 9 bases, with 15 bases left in between. CDR1 and CDR2 from the germline V gene are GTSNPN and SVGIG (reference sequence). Written as DNA, the CDR3 is TGTGCCTGGAATGGAGACAAAGGGGCCCAGTACTTC. This gives the protein CAWNGDKGAQYF.

The genes are TRBV7-7 and TRBJ2-5, with 11 bases lining up with TRBD2. There are 15 residues in the CDR3. Germline CDR1 reads SSHAT; CDR2 reads FNYEAQ (reference sequence). CDR3 bases: TGTGCTAGCCGCAGGGGACTAGCGGACCAAGAGACCCAGTACTTC. Protein sequence: CASRRGLADQETQYF.

This clonotype was seen repeatedly, ten times or more. A junction end diverges from the germline sequence, so it may reflect a read error. The CDR3 DNA follows: TGCGCCAGCTGCTTGGGGGGAGGAGAGACCCAGTACTTC. This codes for CASCLGGGETQYF. This sequence joins TRBV5-1 and TRBJ2-5; TRBD2 is a possible D gene (6 bases). CDR1 SGHRS and CDR2 YFSETQ come from the germline V gene. CDR3 length: 13 residues.

The CDR3 sequence: CSARDTGQSYPSSYEQYF. CDR3 in DNA: TGCAGTGCTAGAGATACGGGACAGTCTTACCCCAGCTCCTACGAGCAGTACTTC. V is TRBV20-1 and J is TRBJ2-7, with TRBD1 identical over 7 bases. Germline trimming cut 0 bases from V and 0 bases from J; bases unmatched to any gene: 14. Germline V CDR1 and CDR2: DFQATT, SNEGSKA (reference sequence). The CDR3 length is 18 residues.

The chain uses TRBV12-3 or TRBV12-4 and TRBJ1-1; no reliable D call. The CDR3 runs 14 residues. Trimming left V 3 bases short and J 11 bases short, with 19 bases between. Written as DNA, the CDR3 is TGTGCCAGCAGTTTTAACAGCCCGAGCACTCGGGCTTTCTTT. Residues: CASSFNSPSTRAFF.

In its sample, this clonotype was seen many times. One end of the junction does not line up with germline, which may come from a read error. The rearrangement uses TRBV4-1 and TRBJ1-1, with a possible D match to TRBD1 (6 bases). The CDR3 length is 14 residues. Germline V CDR1 and CDR2: MGHRA, YSYEKL. The CDR3: CASSQDRGGTEAFF. CDR3 coding DNA: TGTGCCAGCAGCCAAGATAGAGGGGGCACTGAAGCTTTCTTT.

This clonotype was observed many times. The chain links TRBV27 to TRBJ1-5, with D possibly being TRBD1 (6 bases). From germline, CDR1 is MNHEY and CDR2 SMNVEV (reference sequence). The CDR3 runs 15 residues. The V gene lost 6 bases and the J gene lost 2 bases, with 14 bases spanning the gap. The CDR3 loop is CASRLKAGGNQPQHF. CDR3 coding DNA: TGTGCCAGCAGGCTCAAGGCAGGGGGCAATCAGCCCCAGCATTTT.

This clonotype was seen many times. The rearrangement joins TRBV20-1 to TRBJ1-2; D is uncertain. V was clipped by 0 bases and J by 7 bases, with 12 bases between them. This CDR3 contains 13 residues. CDR1 and CDR2 (germline): DFQATT, SNEGSKA (reference sequence). The CDR3 DNA is TGCAGTGCTAGAGAGGGAAAAGGTCTTGGCTACACCTTC. Its protein is CSAREGKGLGYTF.

This clonotype came up many times. CDR3 amino acids: CSVGAGGLGTEAFF. The CDR3 DNA reads as TGCAGCGTTGGGGCAGGGGGCTTGGGCACTGAAGCTTTCTTT. The J gene is TRBJ1-1, the V gene TRBV29-1; TRBD1 matches at 8 bases. CDR1 and CDR2 (germline): SQVTM, ANQGSEA. CDR3 length: 14 residues. Unmatched junction bases numbered 8, after V lost 4 bases and J lost 4 bases.

This clonotype was seen many times. CDR3 nucleotides: TGTGCCAGCAGTGAAAGGGGACAGACCTACGAGCAGTACTTC. This translates into CASSERGQTYEQYF. This rearrangement joins TRBV6-1 to TRBJ2-7; TRBD1 matches at 7 bases. Trimming at V came to 2 bases and at J to 2 bases, leaving 3 bases not matched to a gene. Germline CDR1 reads MNHNS; CDR2 reads SASEGT. CDR3 length: 14 amino acids.

The chain recombines TRBV2 with TRBJ1-3; D not resolved. The V and J ends lost 10 bases and 7 bases respectively, with 14 bases between them. Germline V gene sequence: CDR1 SNHLY, CDR2 FYNNEI. The CDR3 spans 12 residues. CDR3 protein: CATKPFRNTIYF. Written as DNA, the CDR3 is TGTGCCACAAAGCCTTTCCGGAACACCATATATTTT. Looking up the rest from reference TRBV2 and TRBJ1-3 gives the full variable domain: EPEVTQTPSHQVTQMGQEVILRCVPISNHLYFYWYRQILGQKVEFLVSFYNNEISEKSEIFDDQFSVERPDGSNFTLKIRSTKLEDSAMYFCATKPFRNTIYFGEGSWLTVV.

This clonotype was detected ten times or more. V usage is TRBV4-2 and J usage is TRBJ2-2, with D possibly TRBD2 on 5 matching bases. The CDR3 contains 17 residues. Germline-derived CDR1 and CDR2 are LGHNA and YNFKEQ. The ends were cut back, 0 bases at V and 0 bases at J, with 11 bases in the middle. Written as DNA, the CDR3 is TGTGCCAGCAGCCAAGACGGGGTCTTAGCGAACACCGGGGAGCTGTTTTTT. As protein: CASSQDGVLANTGELFF.